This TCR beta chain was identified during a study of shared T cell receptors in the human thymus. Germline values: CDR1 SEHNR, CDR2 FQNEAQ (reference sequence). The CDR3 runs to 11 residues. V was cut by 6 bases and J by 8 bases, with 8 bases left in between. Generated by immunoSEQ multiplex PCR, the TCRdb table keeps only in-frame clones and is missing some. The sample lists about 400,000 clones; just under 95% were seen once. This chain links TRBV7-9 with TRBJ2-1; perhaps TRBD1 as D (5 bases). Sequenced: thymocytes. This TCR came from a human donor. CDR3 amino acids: CASRLQDEQFF. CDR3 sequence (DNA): TGTGCCAGCAGGTTACAGGATGAGCAGTTCTTC.